This T cell receptor (beta chain) derives from a study of cytomegalovirus exposure and HLA in healthy donors (dated by TCRdb to about 2017). Some background on the complete study: According to a later analysis, one platform produced both the 100 to 150 validation repertoires and the 670 or so repertoires of the first cohort. The study was designed to test whether signatures of past pathogen exposure could be identified by cataloging public T cell receptors. Besides the first cohort of roughly 700 subjects, a separate validation cohort made up of around 120 different subjects was used. To predict cytomegalovirus infection status, the study brought together high-throughput TCR immunosequencing, statistical association of individual TCRs with disease status, and machine learning.

General conclusions and limits of the study: Three of the identified cytomegalovirus-associated TCR beta chains were confirmed in vitro to be specific for cytomegalovirus antigens. In the study, around 150 TCR beta chains were listed as associated with cytomegalovirus. Most TCR sequences were observed very rarely across donors, whereas some public TCRs were present in many individuals. It was suggested by the authors that the approach could potentially be generalized to other disease states and immunological phenotypes. The classifier was reported to diagnose cytomegalovirus status with high specificity and sensitivity in both the original cohort and the validation cohort. A later analysis lacked HLA typing for the validation cohort, so it scored co-occurrence in that cohort across all 110 or so repertoires. Subsequent analysis determined that TCRs grouped into clusters in the first cohort also showed a tendency toward co-occurrence across the roughly 110 validation repertoires, and 85% to 95% of cluster scores exceeded 0.

The germline V gene specifies KGHSH as CDR1 and LQKENI as CDR2. The CDR3 numbers 16 residues from cysteine through phenylalanine. Left in the record is the CDR3 DNA by itself, 48 bases read in frame from the first base. V trim: 6 bases; J trim: 2 bases; unmatched bases: 9. To note about this clone: Its antigen target is currently unknown. Nothing much larger sits one base from this clone, and base qualities are not available.

Donors formed part of the validation cohort, which comprised over a hundred subjects and was distinct from the first cohort of some 700 subjects. The method behind the library was the immunoSEQ multiplex PCR assay. For the original study's pipeline: A statistical classification framework was built to diagnose cytomegalovirus status from the catalog of TCR beta chain sequences. TCRdb mirrors the immuneACCESS table, restricted to in-frame sequences. Some clones are absent from its copies; in checked studies, under half trace to an unresolved V gene, and the reason for the others is unknown. V and J calls and clone size are copied from that table; D and trimming were computed from the DNA. The sample data list 55,000 to 70,000 clones, and over 90% of these were observed just once. The ten largest clones take up 2% to 2.5% of the sample.

This clonotype was sampled from a man between 18 and 35 years old in good health and CMV-seronegative. Material: PBMCs. The chain is made from TRBV18 and TRBJ2-7; 11 central nucleotides agree with TRBD1. CDR3 region: CASSRSRDRGAYEQYF. The DNA sequence is TGTGCCAGCTCCCGTAGCCGGGACAGGGGGGCCTACGAGCAGTACTTC. This CDR3, with the reference TRBV18 and TRBJ2-7 proteins standing in past its ends, gives the full variable domain NAGVMQNPRHLVRRRGQEARLRCSPMKGHSHVYWYRQLPEEGLKFMVYLQKENIIDESGMPKERFSAEFPKEGPSILRIQQVVRGDSAAYFCASSRSRDRGAYEQYFGPGTRLTVT.